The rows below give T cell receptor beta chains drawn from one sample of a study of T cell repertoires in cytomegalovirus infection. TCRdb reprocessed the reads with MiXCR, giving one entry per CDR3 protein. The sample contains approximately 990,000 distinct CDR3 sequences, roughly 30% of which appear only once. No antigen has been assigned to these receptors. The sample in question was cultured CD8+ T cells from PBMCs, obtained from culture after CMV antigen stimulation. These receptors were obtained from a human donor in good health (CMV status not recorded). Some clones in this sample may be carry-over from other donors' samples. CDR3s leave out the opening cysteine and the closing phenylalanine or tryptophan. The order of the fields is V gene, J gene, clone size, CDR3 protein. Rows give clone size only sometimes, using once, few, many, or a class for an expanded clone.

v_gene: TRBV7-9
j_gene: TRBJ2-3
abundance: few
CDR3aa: ASSSLRGAQDTQY

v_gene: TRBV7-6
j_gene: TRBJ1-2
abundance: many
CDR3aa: ASSLSQGRGYT

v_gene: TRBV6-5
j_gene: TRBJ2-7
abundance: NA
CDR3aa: ASSYSWAAGDYEQY

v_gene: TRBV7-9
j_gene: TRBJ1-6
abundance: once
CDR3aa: ASSSAGEGARSPLH

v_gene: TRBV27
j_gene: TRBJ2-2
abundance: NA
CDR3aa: ASSLTHAGELF

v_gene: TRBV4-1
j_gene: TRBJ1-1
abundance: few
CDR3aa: ASSQVLDGKTEAF

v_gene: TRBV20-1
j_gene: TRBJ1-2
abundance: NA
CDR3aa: SARDIRQGFYGYT

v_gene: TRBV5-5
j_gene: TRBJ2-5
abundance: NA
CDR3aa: ASRRAGQETQY

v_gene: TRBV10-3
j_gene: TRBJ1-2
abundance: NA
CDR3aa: AISGHGQGAIYGYT

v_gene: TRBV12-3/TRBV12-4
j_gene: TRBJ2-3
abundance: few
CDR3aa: ASSFSGQYSTDTQY

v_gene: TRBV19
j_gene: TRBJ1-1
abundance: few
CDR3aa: ASKMTGGRAEAF

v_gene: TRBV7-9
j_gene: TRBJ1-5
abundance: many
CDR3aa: ASSHDDYSNQPQH

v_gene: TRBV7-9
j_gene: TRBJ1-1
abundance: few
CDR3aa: ASSPPEVGAF

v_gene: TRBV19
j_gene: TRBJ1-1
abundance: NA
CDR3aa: ASRIRGALAEAF

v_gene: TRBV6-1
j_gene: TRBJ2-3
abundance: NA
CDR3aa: ASSEQSSGASDTQY

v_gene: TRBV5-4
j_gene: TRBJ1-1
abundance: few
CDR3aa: ASPSLEREDTEAF

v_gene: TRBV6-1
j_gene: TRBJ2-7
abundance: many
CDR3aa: ASSRRAGGNYEQY

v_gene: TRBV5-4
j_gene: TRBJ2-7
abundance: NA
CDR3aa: ASSFGSGGALYEQY

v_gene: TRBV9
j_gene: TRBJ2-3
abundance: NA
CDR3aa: ASSPGLSGGARDTQY

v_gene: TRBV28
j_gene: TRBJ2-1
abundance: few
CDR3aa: ASSLPGQDFSSYNEQF

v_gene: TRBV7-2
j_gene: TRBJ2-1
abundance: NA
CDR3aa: ASSLLLGGGKNEQF

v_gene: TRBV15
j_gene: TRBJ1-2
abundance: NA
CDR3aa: ATSPGTGVNGYT

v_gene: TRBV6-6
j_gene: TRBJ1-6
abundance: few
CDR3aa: ASSQPPPWTASPPLH

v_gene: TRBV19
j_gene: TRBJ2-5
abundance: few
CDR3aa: ASSNGVPAVETQY

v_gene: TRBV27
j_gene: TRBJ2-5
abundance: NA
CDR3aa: ASTPGLAGRGAQY

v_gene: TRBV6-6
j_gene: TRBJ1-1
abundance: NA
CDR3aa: ASSYSPGEMSTEAF

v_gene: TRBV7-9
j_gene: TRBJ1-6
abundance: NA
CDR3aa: ASSDRDRNISPLH

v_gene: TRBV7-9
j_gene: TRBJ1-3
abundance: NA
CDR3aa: ASLRGQYSGNTIY

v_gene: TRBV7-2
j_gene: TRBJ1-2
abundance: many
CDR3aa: ASSLVLGGDGYT

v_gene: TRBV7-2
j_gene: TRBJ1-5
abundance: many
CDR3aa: ASSPTGQRLNQPQH

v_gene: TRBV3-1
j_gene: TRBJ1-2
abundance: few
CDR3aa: ASSPSTGYWADGYT

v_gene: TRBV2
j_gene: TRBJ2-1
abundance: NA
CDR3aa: ASSDRTSGGPEQF

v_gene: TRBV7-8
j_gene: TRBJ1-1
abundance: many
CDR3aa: ASSLAIGGTEAF

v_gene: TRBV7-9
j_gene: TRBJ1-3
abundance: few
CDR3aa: ASSNDRGDTIY

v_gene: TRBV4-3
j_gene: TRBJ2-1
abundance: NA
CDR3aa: ASSQHTGREQF

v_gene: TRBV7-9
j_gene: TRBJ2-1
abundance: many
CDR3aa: ASSSRDIEYNEQF

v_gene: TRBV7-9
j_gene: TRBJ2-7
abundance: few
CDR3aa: ASSLAVGSTYEQY

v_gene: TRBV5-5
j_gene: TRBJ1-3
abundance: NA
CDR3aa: ASSLVGIPSGNTIY

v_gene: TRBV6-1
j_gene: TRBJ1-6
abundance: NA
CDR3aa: ASSEARVQFPSPLH

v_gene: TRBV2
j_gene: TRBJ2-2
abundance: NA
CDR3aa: ASSEGKTNTGELF

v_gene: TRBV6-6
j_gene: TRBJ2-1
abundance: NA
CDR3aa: ASSYGTGIGPF

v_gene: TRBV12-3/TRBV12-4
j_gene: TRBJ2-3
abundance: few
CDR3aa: ASTERGDTQY

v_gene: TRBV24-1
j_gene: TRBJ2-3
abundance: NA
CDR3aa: ATSDLGVADTQY